This T cell receptor (beta chain) was found in a study of CD8 T cells in ankylosing spondylitis. The sample holds many counts of this clonotype. What it binds is unknown. Study results and caveats: Within peripheral blood, clones linked to disease were CD8+ and relatively rare. Reports say disease-linked clones showed up significantly more in matched ankylosing spondylitis synovial fluid. For ankylosing spondylitis blood, a TCR beta motif of about eight highly homologous variants appeared characteristic.

TCRdb processed the 5' RACE reads anew with MiXCR; each CDR3 protein has one entry. This table holds just under 95,000 distinct CDR3 sequences, about 8.1% found once. With 3 bases removed from V and 3 bases from J, the gap between germline ends came to 18 bases. Germline V gene sequence: CDR1 SGHRS, CDR2 YFSETQ. The CDR3 covers 16 residues. The origin of this receptor is a male donor with ankylosing spondylitis or in good health (not recorded which). The chain uses TRBV5-1 and TRBJ1-2; D remains unclear. Material for sequencing was blood, either unsorted or a sorted T cell fraction (not recorded which). CDR3 in DNA: TGCGCCAGCAGCTCCTCCCAGACGTTCATTGACTATGGCTACACCTTC. It translates to CASSSSQTFIDYGYTF.